The 16 T cell receptor beta chains given below trace back to one sample, sequenced in a study of T cell responses to AZD1222 COVID-19 vaccine. Sequencing was performed with immunoSEQ multiplex PCR; in TCRdb, only in-frame clones are kept and a portion is missing. The sample includes 150,000 or so clones, around 93% of them seen just once. The starting material was peripheral blood, obtained 28 days after the second AZD1222 dose. These TCRs come from an adult who received the AZD1222 COVID-19 vaccine.

The gene calls are TRBV19 and TRBJ1-5; no definite D call. Trimming took 5 bases from V and 2 from J, leaving 16 bases between them. The CDR3 is made up of 16 amino acids. Germline CDR1 and CDR2: LNHDA and SQIVND (reference sequence). CDR3 in DNA: TGTGCCAGTAGTGGTGGCAACGGGTTGGGCAATCAGCCCCAGCATTTT. It translates to CASSGGNGLGNQPQHF.

The chain has TRBV7-3 and TRBJ2-6; no reliable D call. The germline V gene has CDR1 SGHTA and CDR2 FQGTGA. The CDR3 length is 17 residues. V lost 2 bases to trimming and J lost 0 bases, with 11 bases between them. This CDR3 reads CASSLDTHFSGANVLTF. CDR3 DNA sequence: TGTGCCAGCAGCTTAGATACTCATTTCTCTGGGGCCAACGTCCTGACTTTC.

The V and J genes are TRBV30 and TRBJ1-5; the D is unclear. The CDR3 length is 10 residues. Germline V gene lookup returns CDR1 GTSNPN and CDR2 SVGIG (reference sequence). The chain's CDR3 is CVQRPQPQHF. The CDR3, as DNA: TGTGTTCAGAGGCCTCAGCCCCAGCATTTT.

This rearrangement joins TRBV5-1 to TRBJ1-1; the D is unclear. This CDR3 has 14 amino acids. V lost 4 bases and J 1 base, leaving 11 bases between the germline ends. Per the germline V gene, CDR1 is SGHRS and CDR2 is YFSETQ. CDR3 amino acids: CASSPVQANTEAFF. CDR3 coding DNA: TGCGCCAGCAGCCCGGTGCAGGCGAACACTGAAGCTTTCTTT.

The chain is built from TRBV19 and TRBJ2-7; D unclear. The CDR3 totals 13 residues. Germline CDR1 is LNHDA and CDR2 is SQIVND (reference sequence). Deletions cut 5 bases from V and 0 bases from J, with 8 bases between. The CDR3 loop reads CASSPGPSYEQYF. CDR3 bases: TGTGCCAGTAGTCCCGGACCCTCCTACGAGCAGTACTTC.

The genes are TRBV19 and TRBJ2-3; the match to TRBD2 covers 10 bases. The CDR3 runs 17 residues. CDR1 and CDR2 (germline): LNHDA, SQIVND (reference sequence). CDR3 residues: CATAPGLAVRGTDTQYF. The CDR3 DNA reads as TGTGCTACGGCCCCCGGACTAGCGGTCCGAGGGACAGATACGCAGTATTTT.

This clone came up once. The chain combines TRBV7-6 with TRBJ2-5; no definite D call. The germline gives CDR1 SGHVS, CDR2 FNYEAQ. The CDR3 is made up of 16 amino acids. Between the trimmed V and J ends, which lost 5 bases and 8 bases, there was a span of 24 bases. This CDR3 is CASSRESEPRVKTQYF. For the CDR3, the DNA is TGTGCCAGCAGCCGTGAAAGTGAACCAAGAGTAAAAACCCAGTACTTC. The variable domain in full, completed from reference TRBV7-6 and TRBJ2-5, reads GAGVSQSPRYKVTKRGQDVALRCDPISGHVSLYWYRQALGQGPEFLTYFNYEAQQDKSGLPNDRFSAERPEGSISTLTIQRTEQRDSAMYRCASSRESEPRVKTQYFGPGTRLLVL.

This chain joins TRBV6-5 and TRBJ2-7; D may correspond to TRBD1 or TRBD2 (6 bases each). There are 14 residues in the CDR3. Germline loops: CDR1 MNHEY, CDR2 SVGAGI. V lost 6 bases and J 7 bases, leaving 19 bases between the germline ends. This CDR3 reads CASRDLGRGGEQYF. The CDR3 DNA follows: TGTGCCAGCAGAGACCTCGGCAGGGGAGGAGAGCAGTACTTC.

The genes are TRBV19 and TRBJ1-2; TRBD1 is a possible D gene (5 bases). Per germline, CDR1 LNHDA and CDR2 SQIVND (reference sequence). This CDR3 region has 13 residues. The ends were cut back, 4 bases at V and 7 bases at J, with 13 bases in the middle. CDR3 DNA: TGTGCCAGTAGTAAGGGCAGGGACGGTGGCTACACCTTC. Translating gives CASSKGRDGGYTF.

This chain joins TRBV28 and TRBJ2-5, with TRBD2 matching 7 bases. V trimming: 6 bases; J trimming: 5 bases; junction bases outside the gene matches: 18. There are 17 residues in the CDR3. Germline assignment: CDR1 MDHEN and CDR2 SYDVKM. The CDR3 region is CASSILERGGFYETQYF. The CDR3 coding sequence is TGTGCCAGCAGCATCCTGGAAAGGGGAGGGTTTTATGAGACCCAGTACTTC.

This sequence joins TRBV6-5 and TRBJ1-3; the D is unclear. V lost 3 bases, J lost 4 bases, and 4 bases lay in between. Per germline, CDR1 MNHEY and CDR2 SVGAGI. The CDR3 runs 12 residues. The CDR3 sequence: CASSYGGNTIYF. In DNA, the CDR3 is TGTGCCAGCAGTTATGGGGGAAACACCATATATTTT.

The rearrangement links TRBV19 to TRBJ1-4; D gene uncertain. This CDR3 has 17 residues. Deletions cut 6 bases from V and 6 bases from J, with 23 bases between. Germline lookup yields CDR1 LNHDA and CDR2 SQIVND (reference sequence). This chain's CDR3 is CASRSPPRGAADEKLFF. Here the CDR3 DNA reads TGTGCCAGTAGATCACCCCCTCGCGGCGCGGCGGATGAAAAACTGTTTTTT.

This clone has a single count. The J gene is TRBJ1-5, the V gene TRBV9; D ambiguous. Germline V lookup: CDR1 SGDLS, CDR2 YYNGEE. V was trimmed by 0 bases and J by 8 bases, leaving 3 bases between them. The CDR3 is 11 residues long. CDR3 sequence: CASSVVKPQHF. CDR3 in DNA: TGTGCCAGCAGCGTAGTCAAGCCCCAGCATTTT.

This rearrangement joins TRBV9 to TRBJ2-1, with 9 bases identical to TRBD1. Germline V gene lookup returns CDR1 SGDLS and CDR2 YYNGEE. The CDR3 contains 14 residues. Germline trimming cut 5 bases from V and 8 bases from J; bases unmatched to any gene: 8. The chain's CDR3 is CASSAGTGFDEQFF. The DNA for the CDR3 is TGTGCCAGCAGTGCCGGGACAGGGTTTGATGAGCAGTTCTTC.

V gene TRBV6-5 combines with J gene TRBJ1-3; 8 nucleotides match TRBD1. Losses at the gene ends were 2 bases for V and 9 bases for J; bases not matched to a gene: 6. This CDR3 is 14 amino acids long. Germline CDR1 reads MNHEY; CDR2 reads SVGAGI. The CDR3 here is CASSYRQGRGTIYF. DNA of the CDR3: TGTGCCAGCAGTTACAGACAGGGGAGAGGCACCATATATTTT.

A single count supports this clone. This chain uses TRBV9 with TRBJ1-1, with D hard to call. From germline, CDR1 is SGDLS and CDR2 YYNGEE. Trimming took 5 bases from V and 1 from J, leaving 9 bases between them. This CDR3 comprises 13 residues. The CDR3 loop reads CASSRSGNTEAFF. The CDR3 DNA sequence: TGTGCCAGCAGTCGTAGCGGGAACACTGAAGCTTTCTTT.